This T cell receptor (beta chain) was found in a study of naive and memory T cell subsets. Germline assignment: CDR1 SQVTM and CDR2 ANQGSEA. There are 11 residues in the CDR3. V shed 2 bases and J shed 7 bases, with 8 bases lying between them. An oligonucleotide containing a UMI was ligated to the 3' end of TCR cDNA. This clonotype occurred many times. Amplification of ligated cDNA took four PCR rounds with SP2 and nested alpha and beta constant primers. TCRdb redid the calling of the 5' RACE reads with MiXCR, one entry per CDR3 protein. The sample has 45,000 to 55,000 distinct CDR3 sequences, around 4.7% seen once.

The chain joins TRBV29-1 to TRBJ1-1; D remains ambiguous. This sequence originates from a female donor in good health. Written as DNA, the CDR3 is TGCAGCGTTGAACCCGTTTTTGAAGCTTTCTTT. This gives the protein CSVEPVFEAFF.